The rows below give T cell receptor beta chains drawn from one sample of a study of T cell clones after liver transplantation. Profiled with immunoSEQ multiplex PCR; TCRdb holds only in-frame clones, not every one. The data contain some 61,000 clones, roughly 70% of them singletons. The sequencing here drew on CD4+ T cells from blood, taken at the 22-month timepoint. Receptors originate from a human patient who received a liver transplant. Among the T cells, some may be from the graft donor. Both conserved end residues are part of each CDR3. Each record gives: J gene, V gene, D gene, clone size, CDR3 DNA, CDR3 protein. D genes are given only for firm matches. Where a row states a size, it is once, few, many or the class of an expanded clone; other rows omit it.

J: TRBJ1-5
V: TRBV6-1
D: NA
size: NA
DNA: TGTGCCAGCACAGTTAGTAGCAATCAGCCCCAGCATTTT
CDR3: CASTVSSNQPQHF

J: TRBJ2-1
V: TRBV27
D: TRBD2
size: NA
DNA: TGTGCCAGCAGTATGCGACTAGCGGGGGCGACGGAGCAGTTCTTC
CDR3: CASSMRLAGATEQFF

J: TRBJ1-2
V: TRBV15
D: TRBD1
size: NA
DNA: TGTGCCACCAGCAGAGGACAGGGAGCTGCCTATGGCTACACCTTC
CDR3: CATSRGQGAAYGYTF

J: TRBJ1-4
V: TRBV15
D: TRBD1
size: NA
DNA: TGTGCCACCAGCAGAGGTGGACAGGGGAATGAAAAACTGTTTTTT
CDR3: CATSRGGQGNEKLFF

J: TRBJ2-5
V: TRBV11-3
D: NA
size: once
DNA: TGTGCCAGCAGCCGAGGACCTCGTAGGGAGACCCAGTACTTC
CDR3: CASSRGPRRETQYF

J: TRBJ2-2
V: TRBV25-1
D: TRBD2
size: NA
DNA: TGTGCCAGCAGTGAATTTGGCGGGGGGAACACCGGGGAGCTGTTTTTT
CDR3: CASSEFGGGNTGELFF

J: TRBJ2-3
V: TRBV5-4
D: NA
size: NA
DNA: TGTGCCAGCAGCTGGGCCTCGGGGGTGTACACAGATACGCAGTATTTT
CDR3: CASSWASGVYTDTQYF

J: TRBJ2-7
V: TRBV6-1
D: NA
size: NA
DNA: TGTGCCAGCAGACAGGAGTTCTACGAGCAGTACTTC
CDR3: CASRQEFYEQYF

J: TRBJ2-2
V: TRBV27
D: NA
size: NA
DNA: TGTGCCAGCAGAAAGGGGGCGGGGGGCACCGGGGAGCTGTTTTTT
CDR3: CASRKGAGGTGELFF

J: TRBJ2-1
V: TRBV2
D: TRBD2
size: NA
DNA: TGTGCCAGCACCGCCGGGAGGCAGGGACCGAACAATGAGCAGTTCTTC
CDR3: CASTAGRQGPNNEQFF

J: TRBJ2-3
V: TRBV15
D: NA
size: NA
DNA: TGTGCCACCGCAGGGAGGGACAGACGAGAGTGGGAACTAAGTACGCAGTATTTT
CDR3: CATAGRDRREWELSTQYF

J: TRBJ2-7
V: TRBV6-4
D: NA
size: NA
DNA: TGTGCCAGCGGTCAAGTAATCCTATCCTACGAGCAGTACTTC
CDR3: CASGQVILSYEQYF

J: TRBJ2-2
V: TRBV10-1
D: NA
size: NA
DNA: TGCGCCAGCTCCTGGACAGCGAACACCGGGGAGCTGTTTTTT
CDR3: CASSWTANTGELFF

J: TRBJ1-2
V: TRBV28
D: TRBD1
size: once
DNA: TGTGCCAGCAGACATACCTCGCCCGACAGGGATGGCTACACCTTC
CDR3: CASRHTSPDRDGYTF

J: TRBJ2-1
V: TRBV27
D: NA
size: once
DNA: TGTGCCAGCAGTGGATACAATGAGCAGTTCTTC
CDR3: CASSGYNEQFF

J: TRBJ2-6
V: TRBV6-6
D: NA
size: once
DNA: TGTGCCAGCACCCAGCAGGTTTCTGGGGCCAACGTCCTGACTTTC
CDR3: CASTQQVSGANVLTF

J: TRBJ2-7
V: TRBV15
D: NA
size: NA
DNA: TGTGCCACCAGCAGAGATACAGGCCCCTACGAGCAGTACTTC
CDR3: CATSRDTGPYEQYF

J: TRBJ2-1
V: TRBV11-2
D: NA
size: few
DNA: TGTGCCAGCAGCTTAGGGGTTGGTAGGGGAGTAGACGAGCAGTTCTTC
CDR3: CASSLGVGRGVDEQFF

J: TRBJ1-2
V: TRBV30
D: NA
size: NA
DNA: TGTGCCTGGAGTGTCGGGACCCGAAGCTACACCTTC
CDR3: CAWSVGTRSYTF

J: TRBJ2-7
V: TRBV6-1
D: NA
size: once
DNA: TGTGCCAGCTCCTCTGGGGTTCGGCACGAGCAGTACTTC
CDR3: CASSSGVRHEQYF

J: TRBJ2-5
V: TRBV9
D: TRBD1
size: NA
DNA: TGTGCCAGCAGAACCTCGGGGACAGGGTGGGAGACCCAGTACTTC
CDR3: CASRTSGTGWETQYF

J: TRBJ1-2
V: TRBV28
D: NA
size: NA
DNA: TGTGCCAGCAGCCGAGACTTCCAGGGCCGTGGCTACACCTTC
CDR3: CASSRDFQGRGYTF

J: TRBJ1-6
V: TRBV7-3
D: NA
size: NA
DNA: TGTGCCAGCAGTCCCTCCGCCGTTAATTCACCCCTCCACTTT
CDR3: CASSPSAVNSPLHF

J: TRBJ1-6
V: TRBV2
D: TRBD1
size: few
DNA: TGTGCCAGCAGGGACAGGGGGCGCGGAATCGATTCACCCCTCCACTTT
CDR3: CASRDRGRGIDSPLHF

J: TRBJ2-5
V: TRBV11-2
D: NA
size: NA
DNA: TGTGCCAGCAGCTTCCGGGTAGGGGGCCAAGAGACCCAGTACTTC
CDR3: CASSFRVGGQETQYF

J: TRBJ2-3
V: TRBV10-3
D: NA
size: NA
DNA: TGTGCCATCAGTGGTATCGTGGGAGATACGCAGTATTTT
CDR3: CAISGIVGDTQYF

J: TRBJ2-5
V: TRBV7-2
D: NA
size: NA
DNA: TGTGCCAGCAGCTTAGATACAGGGCAGGAGACCCAGTACTTC
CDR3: CASSLDTGQETQYF

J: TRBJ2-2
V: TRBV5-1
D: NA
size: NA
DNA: TGCGCCAGCAGCTCCAGTAACACCGGGGAGCTGTTTTTT
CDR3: CASSSSNTGELFF

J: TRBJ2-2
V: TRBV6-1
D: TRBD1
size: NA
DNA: TGTGCCAGCAGTGGGCGACAGGGGGCGACCGGGGAGCTGTTTTTT
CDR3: CASSGRQGATGELFF